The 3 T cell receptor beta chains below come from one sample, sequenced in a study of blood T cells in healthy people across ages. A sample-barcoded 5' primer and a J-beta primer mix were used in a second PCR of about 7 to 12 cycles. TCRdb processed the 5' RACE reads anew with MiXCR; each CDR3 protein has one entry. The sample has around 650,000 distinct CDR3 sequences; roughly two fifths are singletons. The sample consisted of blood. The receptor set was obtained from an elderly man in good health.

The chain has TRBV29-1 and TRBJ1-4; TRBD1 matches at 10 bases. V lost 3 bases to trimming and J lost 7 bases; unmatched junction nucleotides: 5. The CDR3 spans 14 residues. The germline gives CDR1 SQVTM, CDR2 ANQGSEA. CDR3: CSVDTGTGAEKLFF. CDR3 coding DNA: TGCAGCGTTGACACCGGGACAGGGGCTGAAAAACTGTTTTTT.

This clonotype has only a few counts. CDR3 sequence (DNA): TGTGCCAGCAGCTCGGGGACAACGAACACCGGGGAGCTGTTTTTT. Protein sequence: CASSSGTTNTGELFF. The rearrangement links TRBV7-2 to TRBJ2-2; maybe TRBD1 (6 bases). The CDR3 is 15 residues long. The germline gives CDR1 SGHTA, CDR2 FQGNSA. Trimming took off 4 bases at V and 0 bases at J, with 9 bases between the two ends. Full variable domain (outside the CDR3, taken from reference TRBV7-2 and TRBJ2-2): GAGVSQSPSNKVTEKGKDVELRCDPISGHTALYWYRQSLGQGLEFLIYFQGNSAPDKSGLPSDRFSAERTGGSVSTLTIQRTQQEDSAVYLCASSSGTTNTGELFFGEGSRLTVL.

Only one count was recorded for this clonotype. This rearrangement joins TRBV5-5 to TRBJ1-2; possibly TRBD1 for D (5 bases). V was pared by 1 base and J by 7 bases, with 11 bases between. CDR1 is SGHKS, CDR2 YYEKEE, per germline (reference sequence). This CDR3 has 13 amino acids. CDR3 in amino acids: CASSLRAGIGYTF. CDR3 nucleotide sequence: TGTGCCAGCAGCTTGCGGGCAGGGATTGGCTACACCTTC.